The 7 T cell receptor beta chains in this list originate from one sample, sequenced in a study of T-cell memory formation after mild COVID-19. TCRdb used MiXCR to reprocess the 5' RACE reads, holding one entry per CDR3 protein. Of a few hundred thousand distinct CDR3 sequences listed, roughly a fifth are singletons. Sequenced material: PBMCs or a T cell subset sorted from them (not recorded which). The origin of the receptors is a man between 18 and 35 years old who had mild COVID-19 (a few samples of this study predate the infection). Cell type and time point are not known.

The V and J genes are TRBV7-2 and TRBJ1-2; a possible D gene is TRBD1 (6 bases). The CDR3 is 14 amino acids. Germline V gives CDR1 SGHTA, CDR2 FQGNSA. Trimming removed 5 bases from V and 4 bases from J, with 14 bases in between. The CDR3 nucleotides read TGTGCCAGCAGCCCAAACGAAGGGGGCTATGGCTACACCTTC. Translation gives CASSPNEGGYGYTF.

J is TRBJ1-1 and V is TRBV18; D might be TRBD1 (5 bases). The CDR3 consists of 13 residues. The germline V gene has CDR1 KGHSH and CDR2 LQKENI. Trimming left V 3 bases short and J 3 bases short, with 8 bases between. The CDR3: CASSPEQDTEAFF. CDR3 nucleotides: TGTGCCAGCTCACCGGAACAGGACACTGAAGCTTTCTTT. The whole variable domain, filled in from reference TRBV18 and TRBJ1-1, reads NAGVMQNPRHLVRRRGQEARLRCSPMKGHSHVYWYRQLPEEGLKFMVYLQKENIIDESGMPKERFSAEFPKEGPSILRIQQVVRGDSAAYFCASSPEQDTEAFFGQGTRLTVV.

The chain recombines TRBV6-5 with TRBJ2-5; 10 bases map to TRBD2. V shed 7 bases and J 2 bases; nucleotides not matched to a gene: 13. This CDR3 region has 17 residues. CDR1 and CDR2 from the germline V gene are MNHEY and SVGAGI. Here the CDR3 DNA reads TGTGCCAGCACCCGGGGAGCGGGGGGGATCCTACAAGAGACCCAGTACTTC. Its protein is CASTRGAGGILQETQYF.

This clonotype has a handful of counts. The V call is TRBV12-3 or TRBV12-4, the J call TRBJ1-5, with TRBD1 matching over 9 bases. Unmatched junction bases numbered 8, after V lost 1 base and J lost 4 bases. The CDR3 runs to 17 residues. The CDR3 coding sequence is TGTGCCAGCAGTTTAGTCGGGACAGGGAGCCGGAATCAGCCCCAGCATTTT. Translating it yields CASSLVGTGSRNQPQHF.

The chain employs TRBV4-1 and TRBJ2-5, with D unclear. The germline V and J ends were trimmed by 4 bases and 0 bases, with 15 bases remaining between them. Per the germline V gene, CDR1 is MGHRA and CDR2 is YSYEKL. CDR3 size: 16 residues. The CDR3 region has the DNA TGCGCCAGCAGCCCCTATCCCGCGGTGAACCAAGAGACCCAGTACTTC. This codes for CASSPYPAVNQETQYF.

V and J are TRBV15 and TRBJ2-3; no clear D gene. Germline-derived CDR1 and CDR2 are LNHNV and YYDKDF (reference sequence). Trimming stripped 0 bases from V and 10 bases from J, with 11 bases between. CDR3 length: 13 residues. CDR3 residues: CATSRDSTSAQYF. The CDR3 DNA sequence: TGTGCCACCAGCAGAGATTCGACATCTGCGCAGTATTTT.

This clonotype was picked up many times. The rearrangement joins TRBV5-1 to TRBJ2-7; D is unclear. Between the trimmed V and J ends, which lost 0 bases and 3 bases, there was a span of 4 bases. Germline V CDR1 and CDR2: SGHRS, YFSETQ. The CDR3 is made up of 12 amino acids. In DNA form, the CDR3 reads TGCGCCAGCAGCTTGGAGGGCTACGAGCAGTACTTC. This translates into CASSLEGYEQYF.